The entry that follows covers one TCR beta chain sequence. The specificity of this receptor is unknown. No base quality information exists; no much larger clone differs at one position. The record originates from a study of control samples from healthy donors and cancer patients (TCRdb year 2020). The CDR3 runs 15 amino acids, cysteine and phenylalanine included. Only CDR3 DNA remains: 45 bases, in frame from the first base. For this chain, trimming is 6 bases at the V end and 6 bases at the J end, and the number of junction bases without a gene match is 12. Reading the germline V gene gives CDR1 MNHEY and CDR2 SVGAGI. Library preparation used the immunoSEQ multiplex PCR assay. Drawn from immuneACCESS, this table holds only the in-frame rearrangements with V and J called that TCRdb kept. Clones are partly lost; checked studies trace under half to an unresolved V gene and leave the rest unexplained. This sample lists around 40,000 clones; more than 85% were detected once. Roughly 23% of the sample is taken by the ten largest.

Recombination joined TRBV6-5 with TRBJ1-2; 8 middle bases align to TRBD1. The receptor was derived from a woman in her thirties or forties with head and neck cancer. The sequenced sample was PBMCs. The CDR3 amino acid sequence is: CASRGLTGADDGYTF. The DNA reads as follows: TGTGCCAGCAGGGGATTGACAGGGGCTGACGATGGCTACACCTTC.